The next 4 T cell receptor beta chains were all read from a single sample in a study of T-cell memory formation after mild COVID-19. TCRdb itself ran the 5' RACE reads through MiXCR, one entry per CDR3 protein. The sample carries around 50,000 distinct CDR3 sequences, less than 15% recorded once. Sequencing was done on a sample of PBMCs or a T cell subset sorted from them (not recorded which). Every receptor here comes from a man aged 18 to 29 who had mild COVID-19 (a few samples of this study predate the infection). Cell type and time point are not known.

This chain uses TRBV27 with TRBJ1-4, with TRBD1 identical over 7 bases. CDR1 MNHEY and CDR2 SMNVEV come from the germline V gene (reference sequence). The trim removed 5 bases at V and 7 bases at J, leaving 4 bases unmatched. This CDR3 is built from 13 residues. The CDR3 DNA reads TGTGCCAGCAGTAAGAGGGGGCCTGAAAAACTGTTTTTT. Translating gives CASSKRGPEKLFF.

V and J are TRBV5-1 and TRBJ2-3; TRBD1 aligns across 8 bases. The trim removed 6 bases at V and 3 bases at J, leaving 6 bases unmatched. The CDR3 loop spans 14 amino acids. From germline, CDR1 is SGHRS and CDR2 YFSETQ. CDR3 nucleotides: TGCGCCAGCACCCCGGGACAGGCGACAGATACGCAGTATTTT. Encoded protein: CASTPGQATDTQYF.

This chain joins TRBV6-2 or TRBV6-3 and TRBJ2-1, with 7 bases aligning to TRBD2. The CDR3 covers 16 residues. The V segment lost 2 bases and the J segment 3 bases; nucleotides outside the gene matches: 7. CDR1 is MNHEY, CDR2 SVGEGT, per germline. Here the CDR3 reads CASSYGWRGNYNEQFF. The DNA of the CDR3 is TGTGCCAGCAGTTACGGGTGGCGGGGGAACTACAATGAGCAGTTCTTC.

In its sample, this clonotype was seen a few times. This chain joins TRBV7-2 and TRBJ2-3; D may match TRBD1 or TRBD2 (6 bases each). Germline-derived CDR1 and CDR2 are SGHTA and FQGNSA. This CDR3 has 15 residues. V was trimmed by 4 bases and J by 4 bases, leaving 15 bases between them. The CDR3, as DNA: TGTGCCAGCAGCTCCCTCGGGGGCCGTCCAGATACGCAGTATTTT. Translation: CASSSLGGRPDTQYF.